This T cell receptor beta chain is from a study of T cells after yellow fever vaccination. Whole-study context: Low-cell-number fractions were prepared with SMART-Seq v4 Ultra Low Input.

This clonotype has only a few counts. This CDR3 has 15 residues. V trimming: 7 bases; J trimming: 4 bases; junction bases outside the gene matches: 13. TCRdb re-analysed the 5' RACE reads in MiXCR, keeping a single row per CDR3 protein. The data show approximately 600,000 distinct CDR3 sequences, approximately 13% seen once. Sample: PBMCs, taken on the day of the yellow fever booster vaccination. The chain joins TRBV12-3 or TRBV12-4 to TRBJ2-7; 7 bases agree with TRBD1. The clonotype originates from a man between 25 and 39 years old who received the YFV17D yellow fever vaccine. CDR3 sequence (DNA): TGTGCCAGCACCCTATCGACAGGGAACTATTACGAGCAGTACTTC. Translation gives CASTLSTGNYYEQYF.